These 27 T cell receptor beta chains came from one sample sequenced in a study of T-cell reconstitution after alpha-beta-depleted transplantation in children. Preparation of the TCRbeta library involved a method that used unique molecular identifiers. Each CDR3 protein is one row after TCRdb ran MiXCR on the PCR reads. The table shows a few hundred thousand distinct CDR3 sequences, with 25% to 30% occurring only once. Sequenced here: PBMCs, sampled before TCRalphabeta/CD19-depleted stem cell transplant. These receptors were taken from a boy younger than two with Wiskott-Aldrich syndrome, due to receive a stem cell transplant.

This clonotype has just a few counts. V is TRBV7-2 and J is TRBJ1-2; D gene unclear. The CDR3 consists of 15 residues. CDR1 and CDR2 from the germline V gene are SGHTA and FQGNSA. Trimming removed 1 base from V and 0 bases from J, with 9 bases in between. The chain's CDR3 is CASSLDSFANYGYTF. Written as DNA, the CDR3 is TGTGCCAGCAGCTTAGATTCTTTTGCTAACTATGGCTACACCTTC.

This clonotype was observed a few times. This chain uses TRBV7-6 with TRBJ2-1; 9 positions match TRBD2. Germline loops: CDR1 SGHVS, CDR2 FNYEAQ. The CDR3 extends over 16 amino acids. V lost 2 bases to trimming and J lost 3 bases; unmatched junction nucleotides: 5. DNA for the CDR3: TGTGCCAGCAGCTTACGACTAGCGGAGAGCTACAATGAGCAGTTCTTC. Translation gives CASSLRLAESYNEQFF.

The V call is TRBV29-1, the J call TRBJ2-3; 10 bases are a match to TRBD1. Germline CDR1 is SQVTM and CDR2 is ANQGSEA. CDR3 length: 15 amino acids. Trimming cost V 2 bases and J 6 bases; bases outside gene matches: 8. CDR3 region: CSVEPAGQGLDTQYF. The CDR3 DNA reads as TGCAGCGTTGAACCAGCGGGACAGGGGTTGGATACGCAGTATTTT.

The rearrangement uses TRBV4-2 and TRBJ2-3; D may be TRBD2 (5 bases). The CDR3 covers 14 residues. The germline V gene encodes CDR1 LGHNA and CDR2 YNFKEQ. Trimming shortened V by 1 base and J by 2 bases, and 7 bases separated the two germline ends. For the CDR3, the DNA is TGTGCCAGCAGCCAAGCCGGGAACACAGATACGCAGTATTTT. This gives the protein CASSQAGNTDTQYF.

This clonotype was detected only a few times. The chain combines TRBV5-6 with TRBJ2-5; the match to TRBD2 covers 12 bases. V dropped 4 bases and J dropped 2; count of bases not matched to a gene: 6. This CDR3 region has 16 residues. Per the germline V gene, CDR1 is SGHDT and CDR2 is YYEEEE. The CDR3 DNA reads TGTGCCAGCAGCGCTCTAGCGGGAGGGAGACAAGAGACCCAGTACTTC. This encodes CASSALAGGRQETQYF.

This clonotype was seen at least ten times. The rearrangement uses TRBV15 and TRBJ2-1; D remains ambiguous. The CDR3 loop spans 11 amino acids. Looked up from germline, CDR1 is LNHNV and CDR2 is YYDKDF (reference sequence). Trimming shortened V by 6 bases and J by 5 bases, and 5 bases separated the two germline ends. CDR3 nucleotides: TGTGCCACCAGTCGGAACAATGAGCAGTTCTTC. It encodes CATSRNNEQFF.

This clonotype was counted a few times. CDR3 amino acids: CASSRARILSGNTIYF. As DNA, the CDR3 is TGTGCCAGCAGTAGGGCGCGGATCCTCTCTGGAAACACCATATATTTT. The rearrangement uses TRBV6-1 and TRBJ1-3; no clear D. Deletions cut 5 bases from V and 0 bases from J, with 14 bases between. Germline V gene lookup returns CDR1 MNHNS and CDR2 SASEGT. This CDR3 has 16 amino acids.

The genes are TRBV21-1 and TRBJ1-1; the table calls TRBD1, which could not be checked here. TRBV21-1 is a known pseudogene. The CDR3 contains 17 residues. The CDR3: CASSKALAGGPRTEAFF. CDR3 in DNA: TGTGCCAGCAGCAAAGCGCTGGCAGGGGGCCCGCGCACTGAAGCTTTCTTT.

The V gene is TRBV27, the J gene TRBJ2-7; 7 nucleotides align to TRBD2. Per germline, CDR1 MNHEY and CDR2 SMNVEV (reference sequence). The CDR3 is 15 amino acids. V lost 3 bases and J lost 2; bases outside the gene matches: 7. Here the CDR3 DNA reads TGTGCCAGCAGTTTCACGCCACTAGCGCCCTACGAGCAGTACTTC. It is translated as CASSFTPLAPYEQYF.

The chain carries TRBV5-1 and TRBJ2-1; D is uncertain. Germline values: CDR1 SGHRS, CDR2 YFSETQ. The CDR3 is 14 amino acids. V lost 2 bases, J lost 0 bases, and 6 bases lay in between. The CDR3 nucleotides read TGCGCCAGCAGCTTTGCTAGCTCCTACAATGAGCAGTTCTTC. Translated: CASSFASSYNEQFF.

This clonotype occurred a few times. V gene TRBV28 combines with J gene TRBJ2-7; 9 bases map to TRBD2. The CDR3 extends over 13 amino acids. CDR1 is MDHEN, CDR2 SYDVKM, per germline. The trim removed 6 bases at V and 2 bases at J, leaving 2 bases unmatched. CDR3 sequence (DNA): TGTGCCAGCAGGTCTAGCGGGACCTACGAGCAGTACTTC. Encoded protein: CASRSSGTYEQYF.

The chain uses TRBV4-1 and TRBJ2-7; the D gene is possibly TRBD2 (5 bases). Germline loops: CDR1 MGHRA, CDR2 YSYEKL. V shed 4 bases and J shed 2 bases, with 12 bases lying between them. The CDR3 sequence is 14 residues long. The CDR3 here is CASSPQRGTYEQYF. CDR3 DNA sequence: TGCGCCAGCAGCCCCCAACGGGGTACCTACGAGCAGTACTTC.

The J gene is TRBJ2-2, the V gene TRBV5-1, with no clear D. Germline CDR1 reads SGHRS; CDR2 reads YFSETQ. V lost 4 bases to trimming and J lost 6 bases, with 16 bases between them. The CDR3 is 15 amino acids. The CDR3 reads CASSRPVVGSGELFF. In DNA, the CDR3 is TGCGCCAGCAGCCGCCCGGTGGTAGGGTCCGGGGAGCTGTTTTTT.

This clonotype was found a few times. This chain links TRBV9 with TRBJ2-5; D possibly uses TRBD1 or TRBD2 (6 bases each). Trimming took off 0 bases at V and 1 base at J, with 13 bases between the two ends. From germline, CDR1 is SGDLS and CDR2 YYNGEE. The CDR3 length is 16 residues. CDR3 sequence reads: CASSVGGGTIQETQYF. DNA of the CDR3: TGTGCCAGCAGCGTAGGTGGAGGGACAATCCAAGAGACCCAGTACTTC.

The chain uses TRBV5-1 and TRBJ2-7; TRBD1 or TRBD2 may be the D gene (5 bases each). Germline V gene data show CDR1 as SGHRS and CDR2 as YFSETQ. V shed 0 bases and J shed 6 bases, with 7 bases lying between them. CDR3 length: 12 residues. The CDR3, as DNA: TGCGCCAGCAGCTTGGACGGGACCGAGCAGTACTTC. Residues: CASSLDGTEQYF.

This clonotype was observed a few times. This sequence joins TRBV15 and TRBJ2-7, with 12 bases aligning to TRBD2. The CDR3 has 17 amino acids. The germline V gene encodes CDR1 LNHNV and CDR2 YYDKDF (reference sequence). Trimming at V came to 1 base and at J to 5 bases, leaving 9 bases not matched to a gene. CDR3: CATSRVPTSGSPHEQYF. The CDR3 region has the DNA TGTGCCACCAGCAGAGTCCCGACTAGCGGGAGCCCCCACGAGCAGTACTTC.

This clonotype has only a few counts. The V and J genes are TRBV18 and TRBJ1-4, with no clear D. Germline CDR1 and CDR2: KGHSH and LQKENI. The CDR3 has 14 amino acids. V lost 3 bases to trimming and J lost 7 bases, with 12 bases between them. The CDR3 coding sequence is TGTGCCAGCTCACCGTGGCAGAAGGGTGAAAAACTGTTTTTT. This translates into CASSPWQKGEKLFF.

This clonotype showed up just a few times. The chain uses TRBV3-1 and TRBJ2-2; unclear D gene. This CDR3 spans 13 amino acids. V lost 0 bases, J lost 5 bases, and 4 bases lay in between. Per the germline V gene, CDR1 is LGHDT and CDR2 is YNNKEL (reference sequence). The CDR3 bases are TGTGCCAGCAGCCAAGATTGGACCGGGGAGCTGTTTTTT. Its protein is CASSQDWTGELFF.

This chain joins TRBV12-3 or TRBV12-4 and TRBJ1-2; 7 nucleotides align to TRBD1. The CDR3 consists of 15 residues. V shed 6 bases, J shed 4 bases, and the junction held 11 bases outside the gene matches. CDR3 protein: CASSPTRQGSYGYTF. The CDR3 DNA follows: TGTGCCAGCAGCCCCACCCGACAGGGAAGCTATGGCTACACCTTC.

The sample holds a few counts of this clonotype. V and J are TRBV6-1 and TRBJ2-5, with 8 bases fitting TRBD2. The CDR3 is 15 residues long. The ends lost 5 bases at V and 3 bases at J; junction bases unmatched: 8. Germline assignment: CDR1 MNHNS and CDR2 SASEGT. The CDR3: CASSQGPAGEETQYF. Written as DNA, the CDR3 is TGTGCCAGCAGTCAGGGCCCAGCGGGAGAAGAGACCCAGTACTTC.

The chain combines TRBV27 with TRBJ2-1; D is unclear. Deletions cut 3 bases from V and 9 bases from J, with 15 bases between. Germline loops: CDR1 MNHEY, CDR2 SMNVEV (reference sequence). The CDR3 length is 14 residues. The CDR3 DNA sequence: TGTGCCAGCAGTTTTTCGGACCGCATCGGTGAGCAGTTCTTC. This codes for CASSFSDRIGEQFF.

V usage is TRBV7-8 and J usage is TRBJ2-1, with 7 positions matching TRBD1. CDR1 SGHVS and CDR2 FQNEAQ come from the germline V gene. This CDR3 has 11 residues. J lost 15 bases, V lost 4 bases, and 6 bases had no gene match. The CDR3 protein is CASSSTQGRFF. The CDR3 coding sequence is TGTGCCAGCAGCTCGACACAGGGGAGGTTCTTC.

This chain connects TRBV5-1 to TRBJ2-2, with 7 bases lining up with TRBD2. Germline CDR1 reads SGHRS; CDR2 reads YFSETQ. V lost 4 bases and J lost 4; bases outside the gene matches: 4. The CDR3 extends over 14 amino acids. The chain's CDR3 is CASSGRAGTGELFF. The CDR3 nucleotides read TGCGCCAGCAGCGGGAGGGCCGGCACCGGGGAGCTGTTTTTT. Looking up the rest from reference TRBV5-1 and TRBJ2-2 gives the full variable domain: KAGVTQTPRYLIKTRGQQVTLSCSPISGHRSVSWYQQTPGQGLQFLFEYFSETQRNKGNFPGRFSGRQFSNSRSEMNVSTLELGDSALYLCASSGRAGTGELFFGEGSRLTVL.

The chain couples TRBV6-1 to TRBJ1-6, with a possible D match to TRBD1 (5 bases). V was shortened by 0 bases and J by 11 bases, with 11 bases between the two germline ends. CDR1 MNHNS and CDR2 SASEGT come from the germline V gene. The CDR3 loop spans 14 amino acids. The CDR3 is CASSEAGGVTPLHF. CDR3 DNA: TGTGCCAGCAGTGAAGCGGGGGGGGTGACACCCCTCCACTTT.

The chain combines TRBV15 with TRBJ2-5, with no clear D. Deletions cut 0 bases from V and 5 bases from J, with 13 bases between. The CDR3 has 15 amino acids. CDR1 LNHNV and CDR2 YYDKDF come from the germline V gene (reference sequence). In DNA, the CDR3 is TGTGCCACCAGCAGAGATCCACTAATGGGGGAGACCCAGTACTTC. Its translation is CATSRDPLMGETQYF.

This clonotype was counted only a few times. V is TRBV7-7 and J is TRBJ2-1; 11 nucleotides agree with TRBD2. V dropped 1 base and J dropped 6; count of bases not matched to a gene: 8. CDR1 and CDR2 from the germline V gene are SSHAT and FNYEAQ (reference sequence). This CDR3 is 17 amino acids long. DNA for the CDR3: TGTGCCAGCAGCTTAGGTCTAGCGGGAGGCGGGTCCAATGAGCAGTTCTTC. Amino acid sequence: CASSLGLAGGGSNEQFF.

This clonotype occurred a few times. The J gene is TRBJ1-1, the V gene TRBV29-1; 8 positions agree with TRBD1. CDR3 size: 14 residues. Losses at the gene ends were 6 bases for V and 0 bases for J; bases not matched to a gene: 6. Per germline, CDR1 SQVTM and CDR2 ANQGSEA. The CDR3 is CSVDRDLMNTEAFF. CDR3 in DNA: TGCAGCGTGGACAGGGACCTCATGAACACTGAAGCTTTCTTT.